Each of the 13 T cell receptor beta chains below was sequenced from the same sample in a study of CD4 T cells in relation to SARS-CoV-2 and coronaviruses. Measured with immunoSEQ multiplex PCR; TCRdb has only the in-frame clones, and not every one. Found here are some 22,000 clones, roughly 70% of them singletons; the top ten hold about 15%. The antigens these receptors bind are not known. Before the COVID-19 pandemic, during about 2011-2019, CD4+ T cells were taken from unexposed donors. After roughly 9 days of culture, CD4+ T cells were isolated. Source material: CD4+ T cells from PBMCs, cultured in vitro. Every receptor here comes from a human donor in good health.

The rearrangement joins TRBV29-1 to TRBJ2-7; D is tentatively TRBD1 or TRBD2 (5 bases each). CDR3 length: 14 residues. Germline lookup yields CDR1 SQVTM and CDR2 ANQGSEA. Trimming left V 4 bases short and J 5 bases short, with 18 bases between. CDR3 DNA: TGCAGCGTTGCTCGGGACGCAAAAGGCAACGAGCAGTACTTC. Translation: CSVARDAKGNEQYF.

In DNA form, the CDR3 reads TGTGCCAGTAGTATAATAGGGAGGATGAACACTGAAGCTTTCTTT. It is translated as CASSIIGRMNTEAFF. The rearrangement uses TRBV19 and TRBJ1-1; D gene unclear. Germline lookup yields CDR1 LNHDA and CDR2 SQIVND (reference sequence). This CDR3 comprises 15 residues. V was pared by 2 bases and J by 0 bases, with 10 bases between.

On this clone itself: One junction end does not reproduce the germline sequence, and a read error may be involved. The chain links TRBV7-9 to TRBJ2-1; D could derive from TRBD1 or TRBD2 (5 bases each). The CDR3 contains 15 residues. Germline CDR1 and CDR2: SEHNR and FQNEAQ (reference sequence). This CDR3 is CASSLVFGAPWPLLF. CDR3 bases: TGTGCCAGCAGCTTAGTATTCGGGGCCCCCTGGCCCCTTCTCTTC.

The V gene is TRBV7-2, the J gene TRBJ2-7; 10 nucleotides align to TRBD2. V dropped 5 bases and J dropped 4; count of bases not matched to a gene: 8. This CDR3 has 15 residues. Germline CDR1 is SGHTA and CDR2 is FQGNSA. In DNA, the CDR3 is TGTGCCAGCAGCCCAGGACTAGCGGTAGGGTACGAGCAGTACTTC. Translation: CASSPGLAVGYEQYF.

The chain combines TRBV5-4 with TRBJ2-7, with D perhaps TRBD2 (5 bases). This CDR3 spans 15 amino acids. V was clipped by 4 bases and J by 3 bases, with 17 bases between them. Germline CDR1 is SGHNT and CDR2 is YYREEE (reference sequence). This CDR3 is CASSPPSREGYEQYF. The CDR3, as DNA: TGTGCCAGCAGCCCCCCCTCTCGAGAGGGCTACGAGCAGTACTTC.

The gene calls are TRBV2 and TRBJ1-2; the D is unclear. Looked up from germline, CDR1 is SNHLY and CDR2 is FYNNEI. The CDR3 spans 11 residues. Between the trimmed V and J ends, which lost 3 bases and 8 bases, there was a span of 7 bases. The CDR3 region is CASSDGVGYTF. CDR3 nucleotides: TGTGCCAGCAGTGACGGGGTCGGCTACACCTTC.

The chain is built from TRBV18 and TRBJ2-5, with a possible D match to TRBD2 (5 bases). Per germline, CDR1 KGHSH and CDR2 LQKENI. Trimming shortened V by 4 bases and J by 5 bases, and 14 bases separated the two germline ends. This CDR3 contains 14 residues. The CDR3 bases are TGTGCCAGCTCACTACGAGGGTGGAGGGAGACCCAGTACTTC. Protein: CASSLRGWRETQYF.

The gene calls are TRBV13 and TRBJ1-1; D is uncertain. The germline V gene has CDR1 PRHDT and CDR2 FYEKMQ (reference sequence). Trimming pared 3 bases from V and 5 bases from J, leaving 13 bases between. The CDR3 is 14 amino acids. In DNA form, the CDR3 reads TGTGCCAGCAGCTTTCCTCCTCTAGAAACTGAAGCTTTCTTT. This encodes CASSFPPLETEAFF.

The rearrangement links TRBV27 to TRBJ2-5, with a weak D call TRBD2 (5 bases). Trimming left V 5 bases short and J 2 bases short, with 21 bases between. The CDR3 runs 17 residues. Germline V CDR1 and CDR2: MNHEY, SMNVEV (reference sequence). The CDR3 region is CASSPLHGVSVQETQYF. The DNA of the CDR3 is TGTGCCAGCAGTCCCCTACACGGGGTCAGTGTACAAGAGACCCAGTACTTC.

This rearrangement joins TRBV9 to TRBJ2-5; 8 positions match TRBD2. The CDR3 sequence is 16 residues long. The trim removed 3 bases at V and 2 bases at J, leaving 9 bases unmatched. Germline V lookup: CDR1 SGDLS, CDR2 YYNGEE. The CDR3 reads CASSESGGRRQETQYF. The CDR3 nucleotides read TGTGCCAGCAGCGAGAGCGGGGGCAGGAGGCAAGAGACCCAGTACTTC.

This chain uses TRBV6-6 with TRBJ1-5; TRBD1 aligns across 8 bases. Germline V gives CDR1 MNHNY, CDR2 SVGAGI (reference sequence). This CDR3 has 15 residues. J was trimmed by 2 bases and V by 6 bases; bases with no gene match: 6. The CDR3 is CASRLTTGGNQPQHF. As DNA, the CDR3 is TGTGCCAGCAGATTAACGACAGGGGGCAATCAGCCCCAGCATTTT.

This clone was seen once. This sequence joins TRBV7-8 and TRBJ2-1; the D gene is possibly TRBD2 (7 bases). V lost 5 bases, J lost 8 bases, and 19 bases lay in between. The length of the CDR3 is 15 residues. Per the germline V gene, CDR1 is SGHVS and CDR2 is FQNEAQ. The CDR3 DNA follows: TGTGCCAGCAGCACAAGCGGGGTGGGGGCCGATGAGCAGTTCTTC. Translated, it gives CASSTSGVGADEQFF. The variable domain in full, with the rest retrieved from reference TRBV7-8 and TRBJ2-1, is GAGVSQSPRYKVAKRGQDVALRCDPISGHVSLFWYQQALGQGPEFLTYFQNEAQLDKSGLPSDRFFAERPEGSVSTLKIQRTQQEDSAVYLCASSTSGVGADEQFFGPGTRLTVL.

The chain combines TRBV19 with TRBJ2-3; D possibly corresponds to TRBD2 (5 bases). This CDR3 is 14 amino acids long. V lost 4 bases to trimming and J lost 4 bases, with 12 bases between them. Germline loops: CDR1 LNHDA, CDR2 SQIVND (reference sequence). The DNA for the CDR3 is TGTGCCAGTAGTAGTTCCATCGGGGCAGATACGCAGTATTTT. Protein product: CASSSSIGADTQYF.